The following is a T cell receptor (beta chain) sequence with its context. These data are taken from a study of blood T cell repertoires in COVID-19. This CDR3 has 16 amino acids. Germline CDR1 and CDR2: LGHDT and YNNKEL (reference sequence). Germline trimming cut 1 base from V and 1 base from J; bases unmatched to any gene: 5. Profiling relied on immunoSEQ multiplex PCR, and the TCRdb table lists in-frame clones only, not all of them. The repertoire consists of fewer than 200,000 clones, with 70% to 85% occurring once and the leading ten covering about 1.2%. The source material was peripheral blood. The chain links TRBV3-1 (or the pseudogene TRBV3-2) to TRBJ1-2, with 8 bases fitting TRBD1. This clonotype was obtained from a man in his 60s who had recovered from COVID-19. The CDR3 region is CASSQAGTGSNYGYTF. For the CDR3, the DNA is TGTGCCAGCAGCCAAGCCGGGACAGGCAGTAACTATGGCTACACCTTC.